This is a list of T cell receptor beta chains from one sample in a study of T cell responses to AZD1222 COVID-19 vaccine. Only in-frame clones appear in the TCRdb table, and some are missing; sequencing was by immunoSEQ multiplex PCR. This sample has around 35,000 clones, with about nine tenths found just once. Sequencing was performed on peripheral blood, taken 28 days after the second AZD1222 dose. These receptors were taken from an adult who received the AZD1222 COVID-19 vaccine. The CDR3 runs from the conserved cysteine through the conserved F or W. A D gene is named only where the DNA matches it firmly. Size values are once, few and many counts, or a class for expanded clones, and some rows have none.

cdr3_aa: CASSLASGWNTEAFF
cdr3_nt: TGTGCCAGCAGCTTGGCCAGTGGGTGGAACACTGAAGCTTTCTTT
v_call: TRBV5-5
d_call: .
clone_size: .
cdr3_length: 15
j_call: TRBJ1-1

cdr3_aa: CASSFGSNYGYTF
cdr3_nt: TGTGCCAGCAGCTTTGGCAGCAACTATGGCTACACCTTC
v_call: TRBV5-6
d_call: .
clone_size: .
cdr3_length: 13
j_call: TRBJ1-2

cdr3_aa: CSVAVMNYGYTF
cdr3_nt: TGCAGCGTTGCAGTGATGAACTATGGCTACACCTTC
v_call: TRBV29-1
d_call: .
clone_size: .
cdr3_length: 12
j_call: TRBJ1-2

cdr3_aa: CASMDRRTRNEQFF
cdr3_nt: TGTGCCAGTATGGACAGGAGAACGAGGAATGAGCAGTTCTTC
v_call: TRBV19
d_call: TRBD1
clone_size: .
cdr3_length: 14
j_call: TRBJ2-1

cdr3_aa: CASSARLAVYEQYF
cdr3_nt: TGTGCCAGCAGTGCCCGACTAGCGGTTTACGAGCAGTACTTC
v_call: TRBV2
d_call: TRBD2
clone_size: .
cdr3_length: 14
j_call: TRBJ2-7

cdr3_aa: CAISADGDLTGELFF
cdr3_nt: TGTGCCATCAGTGCGGACGGAGACCTCACCGGGGAGCTGTTTTTT
v_call: TRBV10-3
d_call: .
clone_size: .
cdr3_length: 15
j_call: TRBJ2-2

cdr3_aa: CASTQGTGNTIYF
cdr3_nt: TGCGCCAGTACTCAGGGTACTGGAAACACCATATATTTT
v_call: TRBV5-1
d_call: .
clone_size: .
cdr3_length: 13
j_call: TRBJ1-3

cdr3_aa: CASSQGMGQPNEKLFF
cdr3_nt: TGTGCCAGCAGCCAGGGGATGGGACAGCCGAATGAAAAACTGTTTTTT
v_call: TRBV4-2
d_call: TRBD1
clone_size: .
cdr3_length: 16
j_call: TRBJ1-4

cdr3_aa: CASSQEYGTDTQYF
cdr3_nt: TGTGCCAGCAGCCAAGAGTACGGAACAGATACGCAGTATTTT
v_call: TRBV4-2
d_call: .
clone_size: .
cdr3_length: 14
j_call: TRBJ2-3

cdr3_aa: CASSYDAGRPQHF
cdr3_nt: TGTGCCAGCAGTTACGACGCTGGTCGGCCCCAGCATTTT
v_call: TRBV6-5
d_call: .
clone_size: .
cdr3_length: 13
j_call: TRBJ1-5

cdr3_aa: CASTRQGVHNEKLFF
cdr3_nt: TGTGCAAGCACGAGACAGGGTGTTCATAATGAAAAACTGTTTTTT
v_call: TRBV6-5
d_call: TRBD1
clone_size: .
cdr3_length: 15
j_call: TRBJ1-4

cdr3_aa: CASSEVQGRGYTF
cdr3_nt: TGTGCCAGCAGTGAAGTACAGGGGCGAGGCTACACCTTC
v_call: TRBV6-1
d_call: TRBD1
clone_size: .
cdr3_length: 13
j_call: TRBJ1-2

cdr3_aa: CASSPRQGEKLFF
cdr3_nt: TGTGCCAGCTCACCAAGACAGGGGGAAAAACTGTTTTTT
v_call: TRBV18
d_call: TRBD1
clone_size: .
cdr3_length: 13
j_call: TRBJ1-4

cdr3_aa: CASSLGIGTGAEKLFF
cdr3_nt: TGCGCCAGCAGCTTGGGGATCGGGACAGGGGCGGAAAAACTGTTTTTT
v_call: TRBV5-1
d_call: TRBD1
clone_size: .
cdr3_length: 16
j_call: TRBJ1-4

cdr3_aa: CASTAYGTDTQYF
cdr3_nt: TGTGCCAGTACGGCGTATGGCACAGATACGCAGTATTTT
v_call: TRBV19
d_call: .
clone_size: once
cdr3_length: 13
j_call: TRBJ2-3

cdr3_aa: CASSLNGGQGTQYF
cdr3_nt: TGCGCCAGCAGCCTCAACGGGGGGCAAGGGACCCAGTACTTC
v_call: TRBV5-1
d_call: .
clone_size: .
cdr3_length: 14
j_call: TRBJ2-5

cdr3_aa: CASSYREYNSPLHF
cdr3_nt: TGTGCCAGCAGTTATCGAGAATATAATTCACCCCTCCACTTT
v_call: TRBV6-1
d_call: .
clone_size: once
cdr3_length: 14
j_call: TRBJ1-6

cdr3_aa: CASSRTGIEKLFF
cdr3_nt: TGTGCCAGCAGCCGGACAGGGATTGAAAAACTGTTTTTT
v_call: TRBV6-5
d_call: TRBD1
clone_size: .
cdr3_length: 13
j_call: TRBJ1-4

cdr3_aa: CASREQGGAGGARGQYF
cdr3_nt: TGTGCCAGCAGGGAACAGGGTGGAGCGGGAGGGGCCCGTGGGCAGTACTTC
v_call: TRBV27
d_call: TRBD2
clone_size: .
cdr3_length: 17
j_call: TRBJ2-7

cdr3_aa: CASSQGLAEGEQYF
cdr3_nt: TGTGCCAGCAGCCAAGGGTTGGCGGAGGGGGAGCAGTACTTC
v_call: TRBV4-2
d_call: .
clone_size: once
cdr3_length: 14
j_call: TRBJ2-7

cdr3_aa: CASSMFPAGGYTF
cdr3_nt: TGTGCCAGTAGTATGTTCCCCGCGGGGGGCTACACCTTC
v_call: TRBV19
d_call: .
clone_size: .
cdr3_length: 13
j_call: TRBJ1-2

cdr3_aa: CASSPVTNSGNTIYF
cdr3_nt: TGTGCCAGCTCACCAGTAACGAACTCTGGAAACACCATATATTTT
v_call: TRBV18
d_call: .
clone_size: few
cdr3_length: 15
j_call: TRBJ1-3

cdr3_aa: CASSQAEKGPYGYTF
cdr3_nt: TGTGCCAGCAGCCAAGCGGAGAAGGGCCCCTATGGCTACACCTTC
v_call: TRBV3-1/TRBV3-2
d_call: .
clone_size: once
cdr3_length: 15
j_call: TRBJ1-2

cdr3_aa: CASSQGLAGNTGELFF
cdr3_nt: TGTGCCAGCAGCCAAGGACTAGCGGGGAACACCGGGGAGCTGTTTTTT
v_call: TRBV3-1/TRBV3-2
d_call: TRBD2
clone_size: .
cdr3_length: 16
j_call: TRBJ2-2